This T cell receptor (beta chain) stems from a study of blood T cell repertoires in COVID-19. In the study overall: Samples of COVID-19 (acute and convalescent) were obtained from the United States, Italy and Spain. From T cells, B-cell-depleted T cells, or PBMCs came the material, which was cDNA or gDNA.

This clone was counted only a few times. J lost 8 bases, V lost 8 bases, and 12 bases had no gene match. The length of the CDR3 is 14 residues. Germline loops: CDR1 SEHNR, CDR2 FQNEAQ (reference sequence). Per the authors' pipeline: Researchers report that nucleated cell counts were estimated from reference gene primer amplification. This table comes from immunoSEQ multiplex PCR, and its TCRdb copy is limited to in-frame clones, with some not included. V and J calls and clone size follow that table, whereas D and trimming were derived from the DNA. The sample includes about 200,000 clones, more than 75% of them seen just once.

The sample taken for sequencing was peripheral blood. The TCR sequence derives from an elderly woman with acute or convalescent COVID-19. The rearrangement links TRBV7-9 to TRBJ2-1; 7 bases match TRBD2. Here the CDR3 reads CASPTGREPHEQFF. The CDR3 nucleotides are TGTGCCAGCCCTACGGGGCGGGAGCCGCATGAGCAGTTCTTC. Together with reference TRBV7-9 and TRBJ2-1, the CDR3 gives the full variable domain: DTGVSQNPRHKITKRGQNVTFRCDPISEHNRLYWYRQTLGQGPEFLTYFQNEAQLEKSRLLSDRFSAERPKGSFSTLEIQRTEQGDSAMYLCASPTGREPHEQFFGPGTRLTVL.